These 16 T cell receptor beta chains were sequenced from one sample in a study of T cell changes during pregnancy in multiple sclerosis. Only in-frame clones appear in the TCRdb table, and some are missing; sequencing was by immunoSEQ multiplex PCR. The sample carries about 61,000 clones, about nine tenths recorded once. The material sequenced was peripheral blood, taken in the first trimester of pregnancy. These receptors were collected from a female donor in good health, enrolled as a control in a pregnancy study.

This rearrangement joins TRBV7-9 to TRBJ2-5, with D perhaps TRBD2 (6 bases). There are 14 residues in the CDR3. The germline V gene encodes CDR1 SEHNR and CDR2 FQNEAQ (reference sequence). V lost 6 bases to trimming and J lost 7 bases, with 18 bases between them. CDR3 nucleotides: TGTGCCAGCAGTATAGGAGGGGCCGGGGTGACCCAGTACTTC. Translating gives CASSIGGAGVTQYF.

This clone was observed once. The chain carries TRBV7-9 and TRBJ1-1; TRBD1 matches at 12 bases. The CDR3 is 18 amino acids. Trimming took 1 base from V and 2 from J; bases not matched to a gene: 8. Germline loops: CDR1 SEHNR, CDR2 FQNEAQ (reference sequence). The CDR3 DNA follows: TGTGCCAGCAGCTTAGGGGGGGGGACAGGGGGCCGAAACACTGAAGCTTTCTTT. Translation gives CASSLGGGTGGRNTEAFF.

The chain couples TRBV29-1 to TRBJ1-5, with D possibly being TRBD1 (6 bases). CDR3 size: 13 residues. V was shortened by 1 base and J by 9 bases, with 13 bases between the two germline ends. The germline V gene has CDR1 SQVTM and CDR2 ANQGSEA. The CDR3 is CSVEGRGGGPQHF. The CDR3 DNA follows: TGCAGCGTTGAAGGCAGGGGTGGAGGGCCCCAGCATTTT.

The gene calls are TRBV7-2 and TRBJ2-7; 9 nucleotides line up with TRBD1. There are 14 residues in the CDR3. Per germline, CDR1 SGHTA and CDR2 FQGNSA. Germline trimming cut 5 bases from V and 3 bases from J; bases unmatched to any gene: 5. The CDR3 reads CASSLPGQGYEQYF. The CDR3 DNA follows: TGTGCCAGCAGCCTACCGGGACAGGGCTACGAGCAGTACTTC. The full variable domain, with the rest looked up from reference TRBV7-2 and TRBJ2-7, is GAGVSQSPSNKVTEKGKDVELRCDPISGHTALYWYRQSLGQGLEFLIYFQGNSAPDKSGLPSDRFSAERTGGSVSTLTIQRTQQEDSAVYLCASSLPGQGYEQYFGPGTRLTVT.

In this sample, this clone turned up once. The chain recombines TRBV19 with TRBJ2-1; D may be TRBD2 (5 bases). Trimming removed 1 base at V and 2 bases at J, with 6 bases between. Looked up from germline, CDR1 is LNHDA and CDR2 is SQIVND (reference sequence). This CDR3 is built from 14 residues. The CDR3 protein is CASSIGGTYNEQFF. CDR3 DNA sequence: TGTGCCAGTAGTATAGGAGGGACCTACAATGAGCAGTTCTTC.

The V call is TRBV6-4, the J call TRBJ2-7; D may be TRBD2 (5 bases). V was cut by 6 bases and J by 3 bases, with 9 bases left in between. Germline CDR1 and CDR2: MRHNA and SNTAGT. There are 12 residues in the CDR3. CDR3 bases: TGTGCCAGCAGCCTGGGAGTCTACGAGCAGTACTTC. Encoded protein: CASSLGVYEQYF.

The rearrangement links TRBV29-1 to TRBJ2-3; 8 bases are shared with TRBD1. CDR3 length: 13 residues. Germline V gene data show CDR1 as SQVTM and CDR2 as ANQGSEA. The ends lost 4 bases at V and 4 bases at J; junction bases unmatched: 4. The CDR3 nucleotides are TGCAGCGTTGCAGGACAGGGTGCAGATACGCAGTATTTT. Amino acid sequence: CSVAGQGADTQYF.

Note on this clone: Other DNA sequences within the sample encode an identical CDR3. V gene TRBV30 combines with J gene TRBJ1-2, with 7 bases aligning to TRBD1. This CDR3 has 13 residues. Germline CDR1 GTSNPN, CDR2 SVGIG (reference sequence). V shed 2 bases and J 2 bases; nucleotides not matched to a gene: 2. This CDR3 is CAWSLQGNYGYTF. In DNA form, the CDR3 reads TGTGCCTGGAGTCTACAGGGGAACTATGGCTACACCTTC.

The chain uses TRBV15 and TRBJ2-5; D call uncertain. Per germline, CDR1 LNHNV and CDR2 YYDKDF (reference sequence). V lost 0 bases to trimming and J lost 5 bases, with 13 bases between them. This CDR3 has 15 residues. The CDR3 reads CATSRDSLKRETQYF. CDR3 DNA: TGTGCCACCAGCAGAGATAGCCTCAAAAGGGAGACCCAGTACTTC. Using reference TRBV15 and TRBJ2-5 for the parts outside the CDR3, the full variable domain is DAMVIQNPRYQVTQFGKPVTLSCSQTLNHNVMYWYQQKSSQAPKLLFHYYDKDFNNEADTPDNFQSRRPNTSFCFLDIRSPGLGDTAMYLCATSRDSLKRETQYFGPGTRLLVL.

CDR3 in DNA: TGTGCCAGCAGCTTAGTTTCTACGGACAGGAATGAAAAACTGTTTTTT. Translating it yields CASSLVSTDRNEKLFF. This chain uses TRBV7-2 with TRBJ1-4, with 7 bases that match TRBD1. Unmatched junction bases numbered 7, after V lost 1 base and J lost 5 bases. Germline values: CDR1 SGHTA, CDR2 FQGNSA. This CDR3 is built from 16 residues.

The chain's CDR3 is CASSHRKGLNTGELFF. In nucleotides, the CDR3 is TGCGCCAGCAGCCACCGGAAGGGACTTAACACCGGGGAGCTGTTTTTT. J is TRBJ2-2 and V is TRBV4-1; D possibly corresponds to TRBD2 (6 bases). Germline V gives CDR1 MGHRA, CDR2 YSYEKL. Trimming took 3 bases from V and 2 from J, leaving 13 bases between them. The CDR3 contains 16 residues.

The V and J genes are TRBV19 and TRBJ2-2; a possible D gene is TRBD1 (6 bases). The CDR3 has 14 amino acids. The germline V and J ends were trimmed by 3 bases and 4 bases, with 9 bases remaining between them. Germline values: CDR1 LNHDA, CDR2 SQIVND (reference sequence). The CDR3, as DNA: TGTGCCAGTAGTATTGACAGGACCACCGGGGAGCTGTTTTTT. Its translation is CASSIDRTTGELFF.

Only a few counts were recorded for this clone. The V gene is TRBV4-2, the J gene TRBJ2-5, with 11 bases identical to TRBD2. The CDR3 consists of 17 residues. V lost 0 bases to trimming and J lost 4 bases; unmatched junction nucleotides: 7. Germline CDR1 and CDR2: LGHNA and YNFKEQ. The DNA of the CDR3 is TGTGCCAGCAGCCAAGATCTAGTTAGCGGGGGGGCAGAGACCCAGTACTTC. It codes for CASSQDLVSGGAETQYF.

The rearrangement uses TRBV5-4 and TRBJ2-7, with 12 bases matching TRBD1. Trimming took 1 base from V and 5 from J; bases not matched to a gene: 4. Germline assignment: CDR1 SGHNT and CDR2 YYREEE (reference sequence). The CDR3 totals 15 residues. The CDR3 here is CASSLRGQGAHEQYF. The CDR3 coding sequence is TGTGCCAGCAGCTTGAGGGGACAGGGGGCCCACGAGCAGTACTTC.

CDR3 nucleotides: TGTGCCAGCAGCTTCCTAGAGGACAATGAGCAGTTCTTC. Translation: CASSFLEDNEQFF. The V gene is TRBV11-3, the J gene TRBJ2-1; no firm D call. Germline CDR1 reads SGHNT; CDR2 reads YENEEA. The CDR3 has 13 residues. V was clipped by 3 bases and J by 5 bases, with 8 bases between them.

V is TRBV27 and J is TRBJ2-2; 7 bases agree with TRBD1. The CDR3 spans 15 residues. Germline lookup yields CDR1 MNHEY and CDR2 SMNVEV (reference sequence). V lost 6 bases, J lost 5 bases, and 9 bases stayed unmatched. The CDR3: CASRSTGDGTGELFF. The CDR3 region has the DNA TGTGCCAGCAGGTCAACAGGGGATGGGACCGGGGAGCTGTTTTTT.